This record covers a single T cell receptor beta chain. Its antigen remains unidentified. Researchers ran the PCR with 60 Vbeta and 13 Jbeta primers. Using immunoSEQ multiplex PCR, the repertoire was profiled, and TCRdb retains in-frame clones only, with some absent. Altogether 150,000 or so clones are present, 65% to 85% being singletons, with the ten largest covering 6.3%. CDR3 length: 14 residues. Between the trimmed V and J ends, which lost 7 bases and 2 bases, there was a span of 12 bases. Germline V CDR1 and CDR2: SGHRS, YFSETQ. This entry comes from a study of cytomegalovirus exposure and HLA in healthy donors. Study results and caveats: The study carried out a later analysis of TCR beta sequences. It associated about 15,000 of them with specific HLA alleles at a false discovery rate of 0.05. The investigators catalogued 160 or so TCR beta chains as cytomegalovirus-associated.

This TCR was sampled from a male donor in good health and CMV-seropositive. Sequenced: PBMCs. The chain is built from TRBV5-1 and TRBJ1-4; no definite D call. CDR3 nucleotide sequence: TGCGCCAGCCGGGGTCTGCAGACTAATGAAAAACTGTTTTTT. It yields the protein CASRGLQTNEKLFF.